This entry lists 21 T cell receptor beta chains sequenced from one sample in a study of blood T cell repertoires in COVID-19. Sequencing used immunoSEQ multiplex PCR; TCRdb keeps in-frame clones, though not all of them. Of tens of thousands of clones in the sample, 85% to 90% were seen once. Specimen: peripheral blood. The receptors were sampled from a man aged 50 to 59 with active COVID-19.

The rearrangement joins TRBV28 to TRBJ1-1; TRBD1 matches 7 bases. CDR3 length equals 14 residues. V gave up 6 bases and J gave up 11 bases; unmatched junction bases: 15. The germline V gene has CDR1 MDHEN and CDR2 SYDVKM. The CDR3 DNA is TGTGCCAGCAGGACGTTCGGTCTGACAGGGAAGGCTTTCTTT. Protein product: CASRTFGLTGKAFF.

The chain recombines TRBV19 with TRBJ2-7, with D unclear. The V and J ends lost 5 bases and 2 bases respectively, with 13 bases between them. This CDR3 is built from 14 residues. The germline V gene encodes CDR1 LNHDA and CDR2 SQIVND (reference sequence). DNA of the CDR3: TGTGCCAGTAGTCCCGATGACACCACCTACGAGCAGTACTTC. It translates to CASSPDDTTYEQYF.

Comment on this clone: Distinct nucleotide sequences in the sample also encode this CDR3. This chain joins TRBV5-1 and TRBJ2-3, with 7 bases lining up with TRBD1. CDR1 is SGHRS and CDR2 is YFSETQ in the germline V gene. V shed 4 bases, J shed 0 bases, and the junction held 5 bases outside the gene matches. This CDR3 is 15 amino acids long. The CDR3 sequence is CASSGGQTSTDTQYF. The CDR3 DNA sequence: TGCGCCAGCAGCGGGGGACAGACGAGCACAGATACGCAGTATTTT. Based on the CDR3 plus reference TRBV5-1 and TRBJ2-3, the full variable domain is KAGVTQTPRYLIKTRGQQVTLSCSPISGHRSVSWYQQTPGQGLQFLFEYFSETQRNKGNFPGRFSGRQFSNSRSEMNVSTLELGDSALYLCASSGGQTSTDTQYFGPGTRLTVL.

This rearrangement joins TRBV24-1 to TRBJ2-2; TRBD1 matches 7 bases. Trimming removed 6 bases from V and 3 bases from J; junction bases left unmatched: 6. The CDR3 runs to 15 residues. Looked up from germline, CDR1 is KGHDR and CDR2 is SFDVKD. The CDR3 loop reads CATSTGDSHTGELFF. For the CDR3, the DNA is TGTGCCACCAGTACCGGGGACAGCCACACCGGGGAGCTGTTTTTT.

The CDR3 loop reads CASSLGRGGYNEQFF. The CDR3 DNA is TGCGCCAGCAGCTTGGGGCGGGGGGGCTACAATGAGCAGTTCTTC. The V gene is TRBV5-1, the J gene TRBJ2-1, with TRBD2 identical over 9 bases. The CDR3 is 15 amino acids. Germline loops: CDR1 SGHRS, CDR2 YFSETQ. With V trimmed by 0 bases and J by 3 bases, 1 base remained unmatched.

The J gene is TRBJ2-7, the V gene TRBV3-1 (or the pseudogene TRBV3-2); D perhaps matches TRBD2 (6 bases). In germline, CDR1 is LGHDT, CDR2 YNNKEL (reference sequence). The V end lost 1 base, the J end lost 6 bases, and 19 bases lay between the germline ends. The CDR3 runs 16 residues. Written as DNA, the CDR3 is TGTGCCAGCAGCCAAGGTTTAGGGACTGCTAGGTCCGAGCAGTACTTC. Translating it yields CASSQGLGTARSEQYF.

The chain uses TRBV19 and TRBJ1-2; 10 bases line up with TRBD1. CDR1 and CDR2 from the germline V gene are LNHDA and SQIVND (reference sequence). The V and J ends lost 3 bases and 12 bases, in that order; junction bases with no gene match: 10. The CDR3 covers 14 residues. CDR3 DNA: TGTGCCAGTAGTATGAACCGGGACAGGGGCGAGGACACCTTC. Translating it yields CASSMNRDRGEDTF.

As for this clone: The junction shows a germline mismatch at one end, possibly a read error. The genes are TRBV6-6 and TRBJ1-2; the match to TRBD1 covers 7 bases. This CDR3 contains 14 residues. Germline V gene data show CDR1 as MNHNY and CDR2 as SVGAGI (reference sequence). The CDR3 protein is CASSFPQGRYGHTF. The CDR3 coding sequence is TGTGCCAGCAGTTTTCCACAGGGGAGGTATGGCCACACCTTC.

V gene TRBV5-6 combines with J gene TRBJ1-5; possible D gene TRBD1, 6 bases. Trimming left V 3 bases short and J 0 bases short, with 7 bases between. CDR3 length: 14 residues. The germline gives CDR1 SGHDT, CDR2 YYEEEE. The CDR3 is CASSYRVSNQPQHF. CDR3 bases: TGTGCCAGCAGCTACAGGGTTAGCAATCAGCCCCAGCATTTT. The complete variable domain, with remaining parts taken from reference TRBV5-6 and TRBJ1-5, reads DAGVTQSPTHLIKTRGQQVTLRCSPKSGHDTVSWYQQALGQGPQFIFQYYEEEERQRGNFPDRFSGHQFPNYSSELNVNALLLGDSALYLCASSYRVSNQPQHFGDGTRLSIL.

The chain links TRBV7-2 to TRBJ2-7, with TRBD1 matching 9 bases. The CDR3 has 14 residues. After removal of 5 bases from V and 4 bases from J, the junction contained 6 bases not matched to a gene. Germline assignment: CDR1 SGHTA and CDR2 FQGNSA. DNA of the CDR3: TGTGCCAGCAGCCACGGACAGGGGAGTTACGAGCAGTACTTC. Translating gives CASSHGQGSYEQYF.

The chain carries TRBV19 and TRBJ1-1; D is possibly TRBD1 (5 bases). Trimming removed 6 bases from V and 5 bases from J, with 13 bases in between. Germline CDR1 is LNHDA and CDR2 is SQIVND (reference sequence). The CDR3 spans 13 residues. The DNA for the CDR3 is TGTGCCAGTAGCAAGGGGTTGGGGACTGAAGCTTTCTTT. Its translation is CASSKGLGTEAFF.

This chain connects TRBV5-1 to TRBJ2-2; 8 bases agree with TRBD2. The CDR3 totals 16 residues. Germline CDR1 reads SGHRS; CDR2 reads YFSETQ. Germline trimming cut 4 bases from V and 5 bases from J; bases unmatched to any gene: 10. The CDR3 DNA is TGCGCCAGCAGCACCTCAAGCGGGGGAGTAACCGGGGAGCTGTTTTTT. Its protein is CASSTSSGGVTGELFF.

In DNA, the CDR3 is TGTGCCAGCCGCCGTTTGGGGGCCGGAGAGACCCAGTACTTC. It is translated as CASRRLGAGETQYF. The chain carries TRBV25-1 and TRBJ2-5; D is possibly TRBD1 (6 bases). With 8 bases removed from V and 4 bases from J, the gap between germline ends came to 17 bases. CDR3 length: 14 residues. Germline CDR1 is MGHDK and CDR2 is SYGVNS.

This chain links TRBV7-3 with TRBJ2-7; D call uncertain. CDR3 length: 12 residues. From germline, CDR1 is SGHTA and CDR2 FQGTGA. Deletions cut 2 bases from V and 6 bases from J, with 8 bases between. The CDR3 nucleotides read TGTGCCAGCAGCTTACGACTTGGCGAGCAGTACTTC. Residues: CASSLRLGEQYF.

This chain joins TRBV5-1 and TRBJ2-7; 9 nucleotides agree with TRBD1. V shed 1 base, J shed 5 bases, and the junction held 1 base outside the gene matches. This CDR3 comprises 13 residues. Germline-derived CDR1 and CDR2 are SGHRS and YFSETQ. The CDR3 loop is CASSLRDRDEQYF. CDR3 DNA: TGCGCCAGCAGCTTGCGGGACAGGGACGAGCAGTACTTC.

The chain couples TRBV5-1 to TRBJ2-5; 8 bases align to TRBD1. Germline CDR1 is SGHRS and CDR2 is YFSETQ. CDR3 length: 16 residues. V dropped 4 bases and J dropped 2; count of bases not matched to a gene: 10. This chain's CDR3 is CASSPTGGTYQETQYF. The CDR3 DNA reads as TGCGCCAGCAGCCCCACAGGGGGTACCTATCAAGAGACCCAGTACTTC.

The chain uses TRBV5-1 and TRBJ2-3; 10 positions agree with TRBD2. Looked up from germline, CDR1 is SGHRS and CDR2 is YFSETQ. Germline trimming cut 2 bases from V and 5 bases from J; bases unmatched to any gene: 2. CDR3 length: 14 residues. The CDR3 bases are TGCGCCAGCAGCTTTAGCGGGGGGAGAGATACGCAGTATTTT. Protein sequence: CASSFSGGRDTQYF.

The chain joins TRBV29-1 to TRBJ2-1, with TRBD1 matching 8 bases. CDR1 is SQVTM, CDR2 ANQGSEA, per germline. Trimming removed 4 bases from V and 7 bases from J; junction bases left unmatched: 18. The length of the CDR3 is 17 residues. The CDR3 bases are TGCAGCGTTGTTTCTTCGATGTCCGGGACAGGTCTAAATGAGCAGTTCTTC. This translates into CSVVSSMSGTGLNEQFF.

This clone came up a few times. V gene TRBV10-3 combines with J gene TRBJ2-1, with 14 nucleotides matching TRBD2. V lost 10 bases and J lost 9; bases outside the gene matches: 20. The germline CDR1 and CDR2 sequences are ENHRY and SYGVKD. CDR3 length: 18 residues. The CDR3 loop reads CATAGLAGGRGKAREQFF. The CDR3, as DNA: TGTGCCACCGCAGGACTAGCGGGAGGTCGAGGTAAAGCTCGTGAGCAGTTCTTC.

CDR3 protein: CAGGRGNTEAFF. The CDR3 bases are TGTGCCGGGGGCAGGGGGAACACTGAAGCTTTCTTT. This sequence joins TRBV30 and TRBJ1-1; a weak D match, TRBD1 (6 bases). Trimming stripped 8 bases from V and 1 base from J, with 11 bases between. The CDR3 has 12 residues. Germline V gives CDR1 GTSNPN, CDR2 SVGIG (reference sequence).

This CDR3 is CASSPSGLAGVSTDTQYF. CDR3 nucleotide sequence: TGTGCCAGCTCACCGTCGGGACTAGCGGGGGTGTCCACAGATACGCAGTATTTT. This chain uses TRBV18 with TRBJ2-3; 14 bases are shared with TRBD2. The CDR3 consists of 18 residues. CDR1 is KGHSH, CDR2 LQKENI, per germline. The trim removed 3 bases at V and 2 bases at J, leaving 7 bases unmatched.